This T cell receptor (beta chain) was sequenced in a study of multiple sclerosis patients with progressive multifocal leukoencephalopathy (dated by TCRdb to between 2019 and 2020). For the study in its entirety: The study examined peripheral T and B cells of MS patients who developed PML (4 under natalizumab, 1 after alemtuzumab) and treated patients who did not. A couple of patients on natalizumab who later developed PML were tracked over time from before therapy, through 6 and 12 months, up to PML onset. The study aimed to detect JC virus-specific or public T-cell expansions arising at the time of PML onset.

The label giving this sample's time point can be read as: around 13 months of natalizumab therapy. Taken with the paper, the label for treatment or condition translates to: on natalizumab therapy at sampling. Five MS patients treated with natalizumab who did not develop PML were sampled longitudinally as controls. Interferon beta had previously been received by all listed patients, and all PML patients were female. At 6 and 12 months of natalizumab therapy, T1 and T2 blood samples were collected, respectively. Ficoll-Hypaque density gradient centrifugation was used to isolate peripheral blood mononuclear cells. General conclusions and limits of the study: In most PML patients, lower normalized Shannon entropy suggested less diverse TRB repertoires, while the natalizumab-treated controls had values close to 1. Given the small, descriptive cohort, it remained unclear whether the study findings reflect JC virus infection or general immunocompromise. When PML developed, neither common TRBV or TRBJ gene usage nor preferential TRBV-TRBJ pairings were detected. Only peripheral blood was analyzed, although cerebrospinal fluid or brain lymphocytes might be more informative for natalizumab-associated PML. TRB clones above 0.5% frequency appeared only in PML patients, but expanded clones at PML onset were already present before and during natalizumab therapy.

As to this clone: Its recognized antigen is unknown. Base qualities are not recorded, but no much larger clone differs from it by a single base.

The germline V gene encodes CDR1 MDHEN and CDR2 SYDVKM. From the cysteine through the phenylalanine, the CDR3 covers 14 amino acids. The read is trimmed to its CDR3 DNA, 42 bases read in frame from base 1. At the junction V is shortened by 11 bases and J by 1 base; bases outside the gene matches: 11. TRB CDR3 regions were amplified from genomic DNA with the immunoSEQ two-step multiplex PCR at survey-level depth. Each PCR was spiked with synthetic inline TR CDR3 controls spanning all V-J pairings to estimate template counts and remove amplification bias. Reads were processed so that amplification and sequencing bias were reduced, and quantification was performed against synthetic TR CDR3 analogs. Turning to the authors' computational methods: In ImmunoSEQ Analyzer, raw data were processed so that out-of-frame sequences and CDR3s with stop codons were removed, with gene names following IMGT nomenclature. Normalized Shannon entropy, defined as 1 minus Pielou's evenness, was used to summarize repertoire diversity. TRB sequences were treated as identical only when sharing V gene, J gene and CDR3. Public PML clonotypes were defined as CDR3s shared by two or more PML-onset samples but absent from earlier samples, from controls, and from public databases. Skylign with the observed count method was used to analyze CDR3 amino acid composition at each position. The source is immuneACCESS, and TCRdb retained only in-frame sequences with V and J called. Part of the clones is not carried over; for the studies checked, unresolved V genes explain less than half of this, and the remainder is unexplained. For V, J and clone size, that table is used; D and trimming come from the DNA. This sample is represented by tens of thousands of clones; around 90% of them were singletons. The leading ten clones occupy roughly 1.3% of the sample.

The rearranged segments are TRBV28 and TRBJ2-7; 7 bases in between match TRBD2. This sequence was found in a human donor with multiple sclerosis. Here the sequenced sample was PBMCs, taken from a patient treated with natalizumab. The CDR3 region: CAGVGQGGSYEQYF. The nucleotide sequence is TGTGCCGGCGTTGGCCAGGGAGGGTCCTACGAGCAGTACTTC.